The entry below gives a single T cell receptor (beta chain) sequence along with its context. The data were obtained in a study of shared clonotypes between healthy human individuals. The germline CDR1 and CDR2 sequences are ENHRY and SYGVKD. With 8 bases clipped from V and 4 bases from J, the junction kept 10 bases outside the gene matches. The length of the CDR3 is 14 residues. Within Nashville, Tennessee resided all donors, each a Caucasian adult. TCRdb keeps only in-frame clones here, not all; method: immunoSEQ multiplex PCR. There are 2 million to 2.5 million clones in the sample; 85% to 95% occur only once, and about 0.39% lies in the top ten.

The sequencing sample was made of naive CD4+ T cells from PBMCs. This sample's subset: CD45RA+ positively selected. This sequence originates from a man aged 18 to 30 in good health. Some clones in this sample may be carry-over from other donors' samples. This sequence joins TRBV10-3 and TRBJ2-7; TRBD2 matches 8 bases. CDR3 DNA sequence: TGTGCCATCGGACTCGGGGGGGCAGGTTACGAGCAGTACTTC. It is translated as CAIGLGGAGYEQYF.